This TCR beta chain was obtained from a study of blood T cell repertoires in COVID-19. Study information: The study drew acute and convalescent COVID-19 samples from the United States, Italy and Spain. T cells, B-cell-depleted T cells, or PBMCs supplied cDNA or gDNA.

Germline V gene data show CDR1 as SEHNR and CDR2 as FQNEAQ (reference sequence). The CDR3 sequence is 13 residues long. The V end lost 0 bases, the J end lost 6 bases, and 9 bases lay between the germline ends. How the authors handled the data: From reference gene primer amplification, estimates of nucleated cell counts were derived. The method was immunoSEQ multiplex PCR; TCRdb's version includes in-frame clones alone and lacks a portion of them. For V, J and clone size, that table is used; D and trimming come from the DNA. The data show roughly 200,000 clones, roughly 89% seen once. The sequence came from a man aged 35 to 55 with acute or convalescent COVID-19. Specimen: peripheral blood. J is TRBJ2-7 and V is TRBV7-9; weak D call: TRBD1 (6 bases). The CDR3 coding sequence is TGTGCCAGCAGCTTAGCAGGGGGATCCGAGCAGTACTTC. As protein: CASSLAGGSEQYF.